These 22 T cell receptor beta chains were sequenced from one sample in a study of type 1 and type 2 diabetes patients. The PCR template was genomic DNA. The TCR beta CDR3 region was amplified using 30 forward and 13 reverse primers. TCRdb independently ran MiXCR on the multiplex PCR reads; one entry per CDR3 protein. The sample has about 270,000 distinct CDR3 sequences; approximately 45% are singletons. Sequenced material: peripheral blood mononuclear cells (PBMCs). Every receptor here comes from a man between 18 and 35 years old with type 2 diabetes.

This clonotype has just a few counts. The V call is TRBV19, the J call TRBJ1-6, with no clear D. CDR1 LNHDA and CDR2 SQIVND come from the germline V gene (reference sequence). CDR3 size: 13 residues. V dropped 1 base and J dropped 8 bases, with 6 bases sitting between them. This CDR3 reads CASSIGWDSPLHF. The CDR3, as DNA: TGTGCCAGTAGTATAGGTTGGGATTCACCCCTCCACTTT.

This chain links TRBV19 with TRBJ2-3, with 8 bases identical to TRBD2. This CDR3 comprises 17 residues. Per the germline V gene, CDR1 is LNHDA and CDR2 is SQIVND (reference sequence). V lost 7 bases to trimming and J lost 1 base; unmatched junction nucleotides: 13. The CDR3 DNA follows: TGTGCCAGTACCCTAAGCGGCGGGGGGTTGGGCACAGATACGCAGTATTTT. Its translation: CASTLSGGGLGTDTQYF.

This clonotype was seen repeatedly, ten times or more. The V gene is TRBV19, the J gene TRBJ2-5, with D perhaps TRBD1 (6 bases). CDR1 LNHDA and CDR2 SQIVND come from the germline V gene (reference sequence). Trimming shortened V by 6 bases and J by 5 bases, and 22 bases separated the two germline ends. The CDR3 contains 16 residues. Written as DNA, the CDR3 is TGTGCCAGTAGCACCCTGTCAGGGGTCAGGTCGGAGACCCAGTACTTC. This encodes CASSTLSGVRSETQYF.

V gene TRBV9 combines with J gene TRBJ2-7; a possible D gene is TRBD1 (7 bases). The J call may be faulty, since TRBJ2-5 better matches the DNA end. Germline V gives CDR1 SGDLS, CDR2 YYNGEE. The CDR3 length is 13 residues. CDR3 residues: CASSVSGGETQYF. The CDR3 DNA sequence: TGTGCCAGCAGCGTATCAGGGGGGGAGACCCAGTACTTC.

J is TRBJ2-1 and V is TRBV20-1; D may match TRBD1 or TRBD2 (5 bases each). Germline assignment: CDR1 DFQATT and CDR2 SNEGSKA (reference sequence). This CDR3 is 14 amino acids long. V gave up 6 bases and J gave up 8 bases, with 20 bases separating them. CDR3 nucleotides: TGCAGTGCCAGCAGTGAGAAGGGGACGGATGAGCAGTTCTTC. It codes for CSASSEKGTDEQFF.

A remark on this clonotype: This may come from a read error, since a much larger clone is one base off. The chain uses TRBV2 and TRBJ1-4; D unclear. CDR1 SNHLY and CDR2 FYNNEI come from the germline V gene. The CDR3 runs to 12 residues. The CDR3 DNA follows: TGTGCCAGCAGTGACGGTGGTGAAGAACTGTTTTTT. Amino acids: CASSDGGEELFF.

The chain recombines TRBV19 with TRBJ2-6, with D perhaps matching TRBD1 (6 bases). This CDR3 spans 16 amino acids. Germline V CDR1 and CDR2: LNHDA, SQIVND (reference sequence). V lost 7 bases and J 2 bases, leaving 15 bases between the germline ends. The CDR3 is CASIPGAGAGANVLTF. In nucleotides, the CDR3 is TGTGCCAGTATCCCCGGGGCAGGGGCTGGGGCCAACGTCCTGACTTTC.

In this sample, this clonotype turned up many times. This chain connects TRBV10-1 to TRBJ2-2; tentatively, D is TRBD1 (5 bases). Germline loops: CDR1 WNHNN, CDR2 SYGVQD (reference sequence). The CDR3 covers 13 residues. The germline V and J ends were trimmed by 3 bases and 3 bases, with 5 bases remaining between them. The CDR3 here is CASSDRDTGELFF. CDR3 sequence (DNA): TGCGCCAGCAGTGACAGGGACACCGGGGAGCTGTTTTTT.

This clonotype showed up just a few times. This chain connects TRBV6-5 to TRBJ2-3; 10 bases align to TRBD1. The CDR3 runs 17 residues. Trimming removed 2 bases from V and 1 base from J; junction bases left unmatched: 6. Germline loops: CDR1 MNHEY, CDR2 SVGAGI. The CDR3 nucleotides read TGTGCCAGCAGTTACGGAAGAGACAGGGGGCGCACAGATACGCAGTATTTT. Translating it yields CASSYGRDRGRTDTQYF.

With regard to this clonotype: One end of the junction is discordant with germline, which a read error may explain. Written as DNA, the CDR3 is TGTGCCAGTAGTTTTCAGGGGCCAACTGAAGCTTTCTTT. It is translated as CASSFQGPTEAFF. The chain employs TRBV27 and TRBJ1-1, with a tentative D call TRBD1 (6 bases). Germline CDR1 and CDR2: MNHEY and SMNVEV (reference sequence). The CDR3 covers 13 residues.

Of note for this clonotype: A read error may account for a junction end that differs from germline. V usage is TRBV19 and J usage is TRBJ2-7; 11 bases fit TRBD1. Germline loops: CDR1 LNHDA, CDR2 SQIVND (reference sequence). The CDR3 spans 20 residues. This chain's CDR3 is CARTRRGQGARLVSPLEQYF. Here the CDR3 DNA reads TGCGCCAGAACGAGGAGAGGACAGGGGGCCCGACTAGTCTCCCCACTCGAGCAGTACTTC.

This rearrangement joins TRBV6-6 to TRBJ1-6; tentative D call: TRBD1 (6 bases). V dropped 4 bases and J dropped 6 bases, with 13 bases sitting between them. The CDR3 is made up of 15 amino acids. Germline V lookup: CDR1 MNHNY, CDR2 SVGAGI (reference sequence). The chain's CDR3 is CASSLTGSRNSPLHF. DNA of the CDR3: TGTGCCAGCAGTTTAACAGGGAGTCGTAATTCACCCCTCCACTTT.

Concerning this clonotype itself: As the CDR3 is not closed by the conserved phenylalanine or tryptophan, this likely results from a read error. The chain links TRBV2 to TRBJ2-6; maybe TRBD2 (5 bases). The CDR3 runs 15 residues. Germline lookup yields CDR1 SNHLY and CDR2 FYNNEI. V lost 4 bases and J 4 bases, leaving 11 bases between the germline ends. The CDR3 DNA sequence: TGTGCCAGCAGTGTGCTGGGGAGAGGGGCCAACGTCCTGACTCTC. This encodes CASSVLGRGANVLTL.

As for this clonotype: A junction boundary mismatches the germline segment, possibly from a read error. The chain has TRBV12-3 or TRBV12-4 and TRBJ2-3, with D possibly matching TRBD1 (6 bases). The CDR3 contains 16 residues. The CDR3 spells CASSQTQQGPTDTQYF. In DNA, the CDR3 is TGTGCCAGCAGCCAAACCCAACAGGGCCCCACAGATACCCAGTATTTT.

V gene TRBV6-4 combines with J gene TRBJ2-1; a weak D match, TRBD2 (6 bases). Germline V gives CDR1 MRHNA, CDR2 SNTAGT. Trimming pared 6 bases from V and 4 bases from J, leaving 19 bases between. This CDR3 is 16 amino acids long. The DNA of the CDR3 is TGTGCCAGCAGACACCTAACGGGAGTGGGGTACAATGAGCAGTTCTTC. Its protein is CASRHLTGVGYNEQFF.

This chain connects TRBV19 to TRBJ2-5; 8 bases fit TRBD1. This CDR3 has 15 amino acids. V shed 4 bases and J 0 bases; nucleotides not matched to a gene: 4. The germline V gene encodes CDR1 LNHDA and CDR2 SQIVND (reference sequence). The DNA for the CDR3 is TGTGCCAGTAGTAAGACAGGGGTAAACCAAGAGACCCAGTACTTC. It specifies CASSKTGVNQETQYF.

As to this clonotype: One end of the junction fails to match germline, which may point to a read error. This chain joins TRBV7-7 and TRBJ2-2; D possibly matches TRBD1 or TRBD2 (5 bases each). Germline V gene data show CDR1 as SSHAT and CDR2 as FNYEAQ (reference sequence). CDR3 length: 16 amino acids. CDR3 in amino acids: CASSLAMGVGTGELFF. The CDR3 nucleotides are TGTGCTAGCAGCTTAGCCATGGGGGTCGGCACCGGGGAGCTGTTTTTT.

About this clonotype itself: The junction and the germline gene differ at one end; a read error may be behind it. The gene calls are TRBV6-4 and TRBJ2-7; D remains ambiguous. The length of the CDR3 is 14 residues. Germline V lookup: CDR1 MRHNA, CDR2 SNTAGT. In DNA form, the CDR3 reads TGTGCCATCAACCCCGGAGCAGACTCCTACGAGCAGCACTTC. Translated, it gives CAINPGADSYEQHF.

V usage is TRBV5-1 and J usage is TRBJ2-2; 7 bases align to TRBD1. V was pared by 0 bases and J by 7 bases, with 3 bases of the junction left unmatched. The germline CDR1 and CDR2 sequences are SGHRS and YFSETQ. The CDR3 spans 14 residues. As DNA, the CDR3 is TGCGCCAGCAGCTTGGAAGGGGGCCTCGGGGAGCTGTTTTTT. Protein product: CASSLEGGLGELFF.

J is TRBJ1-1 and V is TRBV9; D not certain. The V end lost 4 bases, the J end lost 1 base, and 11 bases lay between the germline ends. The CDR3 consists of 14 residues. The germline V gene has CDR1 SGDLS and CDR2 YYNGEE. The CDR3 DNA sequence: TGTGCCAGCAGCTCGAACGTTCGGAACACTGAAGCTTTCTTT. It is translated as CASSSNVRNTEAFF.

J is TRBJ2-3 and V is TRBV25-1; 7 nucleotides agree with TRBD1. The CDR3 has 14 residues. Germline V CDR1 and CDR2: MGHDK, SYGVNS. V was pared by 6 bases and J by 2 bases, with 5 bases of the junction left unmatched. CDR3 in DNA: TGTGCCAGCAGCCGGGACAGCTACACAGATACGCAGTATTTT. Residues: CASSRDSYTDTQYF.

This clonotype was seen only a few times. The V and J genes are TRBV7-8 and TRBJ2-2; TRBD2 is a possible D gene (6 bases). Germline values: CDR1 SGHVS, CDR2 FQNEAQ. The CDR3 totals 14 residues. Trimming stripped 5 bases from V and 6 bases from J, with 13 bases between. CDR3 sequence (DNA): TGTGCCAGCAGCAGGGGACTTCCCCCCGGGGAGCTGTTTTTT. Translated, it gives CASSRGLPPGELFF.